This T cell receptor beta chain was sequenced during a study of TIL therapy for anti-PD-1-resistant metastatic lung cancer. Overall study: Median tumor mutation burden was about 1.5 mutations per megabase.

The V end lost 1 base, the J end lost 9 bases, and 13 bases lay between the germline ends. The CDR3 covers 14 residues. Germline V gene sequence: CDR1 KGHSH, CDR2 LQKENI. This was the immunoSEQ v3 assay. Sequenced by immunoSEQ multiplex PCR; TCRdb stores in-frame clones only, minus some. The repertoire holds tens of thousands of clones, with roughly two thirds as singletons. Sample time point: pre-treatment sample, taken before nivolumab and TIL therapy. The chain carries TRBV18 and TRBJ2-1; possibly TRBD2 for D (7 bases). This receptor was taken from a person aged 25 to 85 with non-small cell lung cancer. The sequencing here drew on blood, taken at baseline. CDR3 DNA: TGTGCCAGCTCACCACAAAGGAGGGGGGGTGAGCAGTTCTTC. Translated: CASSPQRRGGEQFF.